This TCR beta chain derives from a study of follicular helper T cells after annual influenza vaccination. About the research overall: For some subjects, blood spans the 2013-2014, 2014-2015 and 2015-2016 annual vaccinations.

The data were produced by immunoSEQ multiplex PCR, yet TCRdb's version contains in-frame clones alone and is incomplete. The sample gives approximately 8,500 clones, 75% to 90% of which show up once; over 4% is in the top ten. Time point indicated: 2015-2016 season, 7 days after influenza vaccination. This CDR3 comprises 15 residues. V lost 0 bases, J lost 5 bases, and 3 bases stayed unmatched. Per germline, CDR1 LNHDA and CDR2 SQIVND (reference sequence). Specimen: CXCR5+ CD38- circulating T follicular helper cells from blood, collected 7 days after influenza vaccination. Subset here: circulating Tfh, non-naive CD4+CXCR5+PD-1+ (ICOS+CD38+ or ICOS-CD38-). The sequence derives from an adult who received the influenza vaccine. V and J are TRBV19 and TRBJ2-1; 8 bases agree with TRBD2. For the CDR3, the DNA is TGTGCCAGTAGTATAGACCCGGGGGGGCACAATGAGCAGTTCTTC. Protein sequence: CASSIDPGGHNEQFF.